This T cell receptor beta chain was captured in a study of blood T cell repertoires in COVID-19. Seattle participants joined during active infection and were tracked over time. Original analysis: Nucleated cell counts were estimated from reference gene primer amplification. Sequencing was performed with immunoSEQ multiplex PCR; in TCRdb, only in-frame clones are kept and a portion is missing. V, J and clone size are taken as reported in that table, and D and trimming were inferred from the DNA itself. The table has around 210,000 clones, around four fifths seen once; the top ten hold around 1%. The specimen sequenced was peripheral blood. This clonotype was sampled from a man aged 55 to 69 with COVID-19, enrolled during active disease.

The CDR3 spells CASSHRPRGSSYNEQFF. The CDR3 DNA sequence: TGCGCCAGCAGCCACCGCCCCAGGGGCAGCTCCTACAATGAGCAGTTCTTC. This chain uses TRBV4-3 with TRBJ2-1; a possible D gene is TRBD1 (6 bases). Per the germline V gene, CDR1 is LGHNA and CDR2 is YSLEER. The length of the CDR3 is 17 residues. V lost 3 bases and J lost 0, with 15 bases in between.